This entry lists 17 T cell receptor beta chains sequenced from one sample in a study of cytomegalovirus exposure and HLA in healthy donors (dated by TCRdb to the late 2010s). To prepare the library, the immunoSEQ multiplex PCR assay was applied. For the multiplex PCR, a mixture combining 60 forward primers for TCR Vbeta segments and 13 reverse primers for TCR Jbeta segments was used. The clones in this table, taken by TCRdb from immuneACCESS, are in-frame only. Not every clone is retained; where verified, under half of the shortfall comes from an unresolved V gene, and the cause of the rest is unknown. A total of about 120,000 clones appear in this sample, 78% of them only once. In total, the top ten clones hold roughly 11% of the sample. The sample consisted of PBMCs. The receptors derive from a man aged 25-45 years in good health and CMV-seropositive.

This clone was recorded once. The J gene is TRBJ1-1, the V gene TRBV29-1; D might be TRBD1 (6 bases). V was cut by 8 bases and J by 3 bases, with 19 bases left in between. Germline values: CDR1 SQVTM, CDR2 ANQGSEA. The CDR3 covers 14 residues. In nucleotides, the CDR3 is TGCAGCTCTTCAGGGGATTACGGCTACACTGAAGCTTTCTTT. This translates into CSSSGDYGYTEAFF.

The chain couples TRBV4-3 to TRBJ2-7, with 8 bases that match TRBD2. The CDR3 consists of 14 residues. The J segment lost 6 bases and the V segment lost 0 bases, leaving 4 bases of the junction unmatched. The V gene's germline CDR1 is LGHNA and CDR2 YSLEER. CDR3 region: CASSQDSGGVEQYF. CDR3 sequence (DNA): TGCGCCAGCAGCCAAGATTCGGGGGGGGTCGAGCAGTACTTC.

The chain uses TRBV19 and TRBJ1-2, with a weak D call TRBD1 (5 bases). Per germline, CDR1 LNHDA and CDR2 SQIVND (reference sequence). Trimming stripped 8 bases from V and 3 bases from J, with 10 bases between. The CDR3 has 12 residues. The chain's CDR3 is CASLTGDYGYTF. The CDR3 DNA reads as TGTGCCAGTTTAACAGGTGACTATGGCTACACCTTC.

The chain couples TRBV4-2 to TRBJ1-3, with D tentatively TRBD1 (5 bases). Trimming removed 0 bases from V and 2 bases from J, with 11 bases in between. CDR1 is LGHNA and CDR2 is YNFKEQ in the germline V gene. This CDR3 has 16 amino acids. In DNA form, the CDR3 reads TGTGCCAGCAGCCAAGACGGAAGGGGAACTGGAAACACCATATATTTT. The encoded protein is CASSQDGRGTGNTIYF.

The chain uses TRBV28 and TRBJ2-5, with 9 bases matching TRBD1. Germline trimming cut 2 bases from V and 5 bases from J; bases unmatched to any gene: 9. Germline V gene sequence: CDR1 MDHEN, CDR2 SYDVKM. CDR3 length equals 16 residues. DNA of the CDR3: TGTGCCAGCAGTTTAGTCGACAGGGGGTCTCCGGAGACCCAGTACTTC. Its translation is CASSLVDRGSPETQYF.

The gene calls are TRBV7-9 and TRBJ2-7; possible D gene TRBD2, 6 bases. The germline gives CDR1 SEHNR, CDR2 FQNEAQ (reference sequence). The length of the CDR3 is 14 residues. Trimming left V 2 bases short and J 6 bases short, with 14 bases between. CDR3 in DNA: TGTGCCAGCAGCTTACGGAGGGGCGTCGGCGAGCAGTACTTC. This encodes CASSLRRGVGEQYF. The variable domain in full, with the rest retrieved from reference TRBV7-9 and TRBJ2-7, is DTGVSQNPRHKITKRGQNVTFRCDPISEHNRLYWYRQTLGQGPEFLTYFQNEAQLEKSRLLSDRFSAERPKGSFSTLEIQRTEQGDSAMYLCASSLRRGVGEQYFGPGTRLTVT.

The CDR3 DNA sequence: TGTGCCAGCAGCTTAGTTGGAGGGGGGGGAGGGGAGACCCAGTACTTC. Translating gives CASSLVGGGGGETQYF. This chain joins TRBV11-2 and TRBJ2-5; D perhaps matches TRBD2 (7 bases). This CDR3 contains 16 residues. CDR1 and CDR2 (germline): SGHAT, FQNNGV. V was shortened by 1 base and J by 5 bases, with 17 bases between the two germline ends.

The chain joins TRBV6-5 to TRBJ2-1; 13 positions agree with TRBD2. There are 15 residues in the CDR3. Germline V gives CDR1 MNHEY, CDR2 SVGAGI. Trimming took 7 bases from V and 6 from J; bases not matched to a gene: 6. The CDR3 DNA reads TGTGCCAGCACAACGACTAGCGGGGGGTCCAATGAGCAGTTCTTC. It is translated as CASTTTSGGSNEQFF.

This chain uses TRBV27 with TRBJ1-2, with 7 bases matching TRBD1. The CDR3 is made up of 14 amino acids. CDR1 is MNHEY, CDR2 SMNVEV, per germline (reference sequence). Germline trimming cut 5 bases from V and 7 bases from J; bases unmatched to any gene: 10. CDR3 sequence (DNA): TGTGCCAGCAGTCCTCGACAGGGAACGTCTGGCTACACCTTC. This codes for CASSPRQGTSGYTF.

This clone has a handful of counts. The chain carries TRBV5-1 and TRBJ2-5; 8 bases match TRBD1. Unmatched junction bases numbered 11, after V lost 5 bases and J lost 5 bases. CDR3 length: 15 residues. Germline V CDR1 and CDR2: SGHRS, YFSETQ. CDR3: CASRPTRQGIETQYF. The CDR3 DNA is TGCGCCAGCAGACCCACACGACAGGGGATTGAGACCCAGTACTTC.

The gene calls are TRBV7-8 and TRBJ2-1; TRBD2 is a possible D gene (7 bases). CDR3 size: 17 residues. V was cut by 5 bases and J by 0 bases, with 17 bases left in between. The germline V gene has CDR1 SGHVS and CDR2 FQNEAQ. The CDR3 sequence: CASSLGGARASYNEQFF. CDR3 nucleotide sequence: TGTGCCAGCAGCCTGGGGGGGGCGAGGGCCTCCTACAATGAGCAGTTCTTC.

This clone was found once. In DNA, the CDR3 is TGTGCCAGCAGCCAAGGTACCAACAGGGCCAGGAATGAAAAACTGTTTTTT. It codes for CASSQGTNRARNEKLFF. The chain recombines TRBV4-2 with TRBJ1-4; D might be TRBD1 (6 bases). Germline loops: CDR1 LGHNA, CDR2 YNFKEQ. Deletions cut 1 base from V and 5 bases from J, with 17 bases between. This CDR3 is 17 amino acids long.

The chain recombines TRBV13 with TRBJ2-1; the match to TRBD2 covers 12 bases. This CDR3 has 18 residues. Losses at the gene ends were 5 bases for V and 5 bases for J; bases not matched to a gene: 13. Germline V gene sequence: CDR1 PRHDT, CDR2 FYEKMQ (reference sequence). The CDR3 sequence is CASSPRASLAGGNNEQFF. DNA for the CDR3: TGTGCCAGCAGCCCGCGGGCGTCCCTAGCGGGGGGGAACAATGAGCAGTTCTTC.

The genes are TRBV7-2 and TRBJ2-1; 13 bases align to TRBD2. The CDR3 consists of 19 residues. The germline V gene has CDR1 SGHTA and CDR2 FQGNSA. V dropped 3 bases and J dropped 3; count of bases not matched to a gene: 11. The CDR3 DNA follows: TGTGCCAGCAGCTTCGCCGGGACTAGCGGGAAGAATATCTACAATGAGCAGTTCTTC. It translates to CASSFAGTSGKNIYNEQFF.

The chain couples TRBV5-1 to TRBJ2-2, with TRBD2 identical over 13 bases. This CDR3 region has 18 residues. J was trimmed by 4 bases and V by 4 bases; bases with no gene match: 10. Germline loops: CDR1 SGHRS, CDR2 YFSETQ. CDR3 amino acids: CASSKRTSGRSGTGELFF. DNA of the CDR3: TGCGCCAGCAGCAAACGGACTAGCGGGAGATCGGGCACCGGGGAGCTGTTTTTT.

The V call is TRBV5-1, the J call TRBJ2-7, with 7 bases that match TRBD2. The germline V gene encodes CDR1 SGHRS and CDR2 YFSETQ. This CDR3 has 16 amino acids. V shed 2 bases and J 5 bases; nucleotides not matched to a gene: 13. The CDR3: CASSFLGSAGIHEQYF. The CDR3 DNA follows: TGCGCCAGCAGCTTTTTAGGGTCAGCGGGAATTCACGAGCAGTACTTC.

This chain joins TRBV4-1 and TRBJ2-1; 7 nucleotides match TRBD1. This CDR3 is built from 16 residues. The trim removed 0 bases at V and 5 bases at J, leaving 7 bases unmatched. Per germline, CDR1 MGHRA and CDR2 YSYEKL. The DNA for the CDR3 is TGCGCCAGCAGCCAAGAAAGAGGGGGCCGTAACAATGAGCAGTTCTTC. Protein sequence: CASSQERGGRNNEQFF.